The T cell receptor (beta chain) described here comes from a study of beta chain features in type 1 diabetes. V was clipped by 2 bases and J by 7 bases; unmatched bases: 5. Germline assignment: CDR1 SGHTA and CDR2 FQGTGA. CDR3 length equals 14 residues. Sorting produced populations that all topped 95% purity. Of the isolated RNA, all was reverse transcribed, and so the sequenced material was expressed TCRB transcripts. The method was immunoSEQ multiplex PCR; TCRdb's version includes in-frame clones alone and lacks a portion of them. The table records some 330,000 clones, approximately 10% of them present only once. Notes on this clone: Its cognate antigen is unknown.

Study conclusions and caveats: Moderately but significantly shorter TCRB CDR3s were found in Type 1 diabetes patients in all four CD4+ subsets. The study found fewer insertions and more deletions at VDJ junctions in type 1 diabetes patients. No resolution was reached here on whether HLA type influences TCRB rearrangement.

The clonotype comes from a woman aged 30 to 39 in good health. The J gene is TRBJ2-1, the V gene TRBV7-3; 7 bases match TRBD1. The sequencing sample was made of naive CD4+ T cells from blood. Here the CDR3 DNA reads TGTGCCAGCAGCTTACTCCAACAGGGGAATGAGCAGTTCTTC. It specifies CASSLLQQGNEQFF.